These 16 T cell receptor beta chains were all obtained from the same sample, sequenced in a study of T cells in Graves' hyperthyroidism and ophthalmopathy. What was amplified from RNA transcripts were TCR beta CDR3 regions. Primed by the HTBI set, a first-round RT-PCR was run on the TCR CDR3. TCRdb reprocessed the multiplex PCR reads with MiXCR, giving one entry per CDR3 protein. The table includes fewer than 650,000 distinct CDR3 sequences, around 15% detected once. The sample was blood. These TCRs come from a woman between 40 and 55 years old with Graves' hyperthyroidism.

As regards this clonotype: A much larger clone lies a single base off, so this may be a read error. V usage is TRBV12-3 or TRBV12-4 and J usage is TRBJ1-2; 7 bases are a match to TRBD1. This CDR3 has 13 residues. V shed 3 bases and J 8 bases; nucleotides not matched to a gene: 6. CDR3 sequence (DNA): TGTGCCAGCAGTTTGCGACAGGGCACCGGCTACACCTTC. The encoded protein is CASSLRQGTGYTF.

This clonotype was observed many times. The chain carries TRBV5-1 and TRBJ1-1; 8 bases map to TRBD1. Germline CDR1 is SGHRS and CDR2 is YFSETQ. The length of the CDR3 is 16 residues. V trimming: 1 base; J trimming: 0 bases; junction bases outside the gene matches: 5. The CDR3 loop reads CASSLRGQGLNTEAFF. CDR3 DNA: TGCGCCAGCAGCTTGAGAGGACAGGGACTGAACACTGAAGCTTTCTTT.

The sample holds many counts of this clonotype. The gene calls are TRBV7-2 and TRBJ1-2; D unresolved. The germline CDR1 and CDR2 sequences are SGHTA and FQGNSA. CDR3 length: 15 amino acids. Trimming left V 1 base short and J 6 bases short, with 15 bases between. CDR3 bases: TGTGCCAGCAGCTTAGGTCCGGGAGTAGGGAATGGCTACACCTTC. This gives the protein CASSLGPGVGNGYTF.

This clonotype has only a few counts. The chain links TRBV19 to TRBJ2-1; no clear D gene. CDR3 length: 16 amino acids. Trimming cost V 7 bases and J 3 bases, with 19 bases left between them. Germline-derived CDR1 and CDR2 are LNHDA and SQIVND (reference sequence). The CDR3 sequence: CASIPGGKGGYNEQFF. CDR3 coding DNA: TGTGCCAGTATCCCAGGCGGCAAGGGTGGCTACAATGAGCAGTTCTTC. Looking up the rest from reference TRBV19 and TRBJ2-1 gives the full variable domain: DGGITQSPKYLFRKEGQNVTLSCEQNLNHDAMYWYRQDPGQGLRLIYYSQIVNDFQKGDIAEGYSVSREKKESFPLTVTSAQKNPTAFYLCASIPGGKGGYNEQFFGPGTRLTVL.

The chain couples TRBV10-2 to TRBJ2-7, with 7 bases that match TRBD1. Germline V CDR1 and CDR2: WSHSY, SAAADI. Trimming took 1 base from V and 5 from J; bases not matched to a gene: 8. The CDR3 covers 15 residues. The CDR3 region has the DNA TGCGCCAGCAGTGAGTTCCGACAGGGACGGGACGAGCAGTACTTC. Protein product: CASSEFRQGRDEQYF.

A note on this clonotype: No conserved phenylalanine or tryptophan ends this CDR3, so it is likely a read error. The J gene is TRBJ2-3, the V gene TRBV20-1; 14 positions agree with TRBD2. In germline, CDR1 is DFQATT, CDR2 SNEGSKA (reference sequence). This CDR3 comprises 16 residues. The V gene end was trimmed by 5 bases and the J gene end by 2 bases; junction bases not matched to a gene: 6. DNA of the CDR3: TGCAGTGCTGAAGGACTAGCGGGAGGACTCACAGATACGCAGTATCTT. Protein sequence: CSAEGLAGGLTDTQYL.

The chain uses TRBV20-1 and TRBJ2-1; D not certain. V was trimmed by 2 bases and J by 4 bases, leaving 18 bases between them. Germline assignment: CDR1 DFQATT and CDR2 SNEGSKA (reference sequence). CDR3 size: 16 residues. This chain's CDR3 is CSARSVEYWVYNEQFF. The DNA for the CDR3 is TGCAGTGCTAGATCGGTGGAGTACTGGGTATACAATGAGCAGTTCTTC.

The table lists this clonotype with many counts. The gene calls are TRBV12-3 or TRBV12-4 and TRBJ2-5, with 7 positions matching TRBD1. This CDR3 comprises 15 residues. V dropped 5 bases and J dropped 0; count of bases not matched to a gene: 6. The CDR3 coding sequence is TGTGCCAGCAGTCGACAGGGAGAGGACCAAGAGACCCAGTACTTC. This gives the protein CASSRQGEDQETQYF.

This clonotype was seen repeatedly, ten times or more. The CDR3: CASSWTEGGTDTQYF. In nucleotides, the CDR3 is TGTGCCAGCTCGTGGACGGAGGGCGGCACAGATACGCAGTATTTT. The chain has TRBV18 and TRBJ2-3; possible D gene TRBD2, 6 bases. Germline V gene lookup returns CDR1 KGHSH and CDR2 LQKENI. The CDR3 is made up of 15 amino acids. With 6 bases removed from V and 1 base from J, the gap between germline ends came to 14 bases.

This clonotype was recorded a few times. The rearrangement uses TRBV20-1 and TRBJ1-1; D possibly corresponds to TRBD1 (6 bases). The germline CDR1 and CDR2 sequences are DFQATT and SNEGSKA (reference sequence). The CDR3 totals 13 residues. V lost 1 base, J lost 8 bases, and 14 bases lay in between. CDR3 in amino acids: CSARGQGKNEAFF. CDR3 nucleotide sequence: TGCAGTGCTAGAGGGCAGGGGAAGAACGAAGCTTTCTTT.

Many counts were recorded for this clonotype. The gene calls are TRBV28 and TRBJ1-2; D unclear. Trimming cost V 2 bases and J 5 bases, with 6 bases left between them. The CDR3 runs 12 residues. The germline gives CDR1 MDHEN, CDR2 SYDVKM. CDR3: CASSLAVYGYTF. For the CDR3, the DNA is TGTGCCAGCAGTTTAGCGGTATATGGCTACACCTTC.

This clonotype was counted many times. The rearrangement uses TRBV15 and TRBJ2-1; 8 bases align to TRBD2. The CDR3 length is 16 residues. Germline CDR1 is LNHNV and CDR2 is YYDKDF (reference sequence). V dropped 0 bases and J dropped 7; count of bases not matched to a gene: 8. The DNA of the CDR3 is TGTGCCACCAGCAGAGATGGAGCGGGAGAAGGGAATGAGCAGTTCTTC. Translation: CATSRDGAGEGNEQFF. Looking up the rest from reference TRBV15 and TRBJ2-1 gives the full variable domain: DAMVIQNPRYQVTQFGKPVTLSCSQTLNHNVMYWYQQKSSQAPKLLFHYYDKDFNNEADTPDNFQSRRPNTSFCFLDIRSPGLGDTAMYLCATSRDGAGEGNEQFFGPGTRLTVL.

This clonotype was observed a few times. DNA for the CDR3: TGCGCCAGCAGTATCGTGGGACTGCAGAATGAAAAACTGTTTTTT. It specifies CASSIVGLQNEKLFF. The chain couples TRBV4-1 to TRBJ1-4, with a tentative D call TRBD1 (5 bases). From germline, CDR1 is MGHRA and CDR2 YSYEKL. V was cut by 6 bases and J by 5 bases, with 16 bases left in between. This CDR3 has 15 residues.

This clonotype appeared many times. The V call is TRBV5-1, the J call TRBJ1-2, with a possible D match to TRBD1 (6 bases). Germline values: CDR1 SGHRS, CDR2 YFSETQ. This CDR3 is built from 15 residues. With 4 bases removed from V and 5 bases from J, the gap between germline ends came to 18 bases. DNA of the CDR3: TGCGCCAGCAGCCTCAATACAGGGCGTCTTTATGGCTACACCTTC. Amino acid sequence: CASSLNTGRLYGYTF.

This clonotype has only a few counts. V usage is TRBV30 and J usage is TRBJ1-5; the D gene is possibly TRBD1 (6 bases). This CDR3 is 15 amino acids long. Trimming pared 2 bases from V and 0 bases from J, leaving 11 bases between. Germline V gene sequence: CDR1 GTSNPN, CDR2 SVGIG (reference sequence). This CDR3 reads CAWSPGTISNQPQHF. The CDR3 DNA sequence: TGTGCCTGGAGTCCAGGGACAATTAGCAATCAGCCCCAGCATTTT.

This clonotype has a count of ten or more. V gene TRBV7-3 combines with J gene TRBJ2-1, with 7 bases that match TRBD2. Trimming cost V 6 bases and J 9 bases; bases outside gene matches: 5. This CDR3 is built from 12 residues. Per the germline V gene, CDR1 is SGHTA and CDR2 is FQGTGA. This CDR3 is CASRSTGGEQFF. The CDR3 nucleotides are TGTGCCAGCAGGAGTACGGGAGGTGAGCAGTTCTTC.